These T cell receptor beta chains were read from a single sample in a study of blood T cell repertoires in COVID-19. The repertoire was sequenced with immunoSEQ multiplex PCR; TCRdb's copy has only in-frame clones and lacks some. The sample lists around 59,000 clones, 90% occurring once. Sequenced material: peripheral blood. These receptors were collected from a man aged 60 to 75 with acute or convalescent COVID-19. CDR3s include the opening cysteine and the closing phenylalanine or tryptophan. D genes are given only for firm matches. Part of the rows lack a size; the others show once, few, many or a class for expanded clones.

>TRBV7-6|NA|TRBJ2-1|NA
TGTGCCAGCACCTTAGTTAAGGGGCTAAGCTCCTACAATGAGCAGTTCTTC
CASTLVKGLSSYNEQFF
>TRBV7-3|TRBD2|TRBJ2-3|NA
TGTGCCAGCAGCCCCGGGACTAATCTAGTGACAGATACGCAGTATTTT
CASSPGTNLVTDTQYF
>TRBV4-1|NA|TRBJ2-7|NA
TGCGCCAGCAGCCATCACCAGGGTATCAACTCCTACGAGCAGTACTTC
CASSHHQGINSYEQYF
>TRBV6-5|TRBD1|TRBJ2-3|NA
TGTGCCAATTCAGGGGGCTCCACAGATACGCAGTATTTT
CANSGGSTDTQYF
>TRBV5-6|TRBD1|TRBJ1-2|NA
TGTGCCAGCAGCTTTGGGACAGGGGGCTCCCTCCTCACCTTC
CASSFGTGGSLLTF
>TRBV7-9|NA|TRBJ1-1|NA
TGTGCCAGCAGCTTAGGGGTACAGGTTGAAGCTTTCTTT
CASSLGVQVEAFF
>TRBV3-1/TRBV3-2|NA|TRBJ2-7|NA
TGTGCCAGCAGCCAAGGAGGGCGCGAGCAGTACTTC
CASSQGGREQYF
>TRBV23-1|NA|TRBJ2-2|NA
TGCGCCAGCAGTCAATCCCGCGGGGAGCTGTTTTTT
CASSQSRGELFF
>TRBV5-8|NA|TRBJ1-2|NA
TGTGCCAGCAGCCGACCTGTGGGCCTTTACTATGGCTACACCTTC
CASSRPVGLYYGYTF
>TRBV6-2/TRBV6-3|NA|TRBJ2-5|NA
TGTGCCAGCAGTTTGGTGCGGGACTTGCCACAAGAGACCCAGTACTTC
CASSLVRDLPQETQYF
>TRBV6-2/TRBV6-3|NA|TRBJ1-5|NA
TGTGCCAGCAGTGGTGGGACTCCCGCCGGGCCCCAGCATTTT
CASSGGTPAGPQHF
>TRBV7-9|NA|TRBJ2-7|NA
TGTGCCAGCAGCTTAGAGGCAGGGCCCCACGAGCAGTACTTC
CASSLEAGPHEQYF
>TRBV7-6|TRBD1|TRBJ2-7|NA
TGTGCCAGCAGCCTAATGGACAGGGCTATCTACGAGCAGTACTTC
CASSLMDRAIYEQYF
>TRBV2|NA|TRBJ2-7|NA
TGTGCCAGCAGTGAAACGCACACCCGCTCCTACGAGCAGTACTTC
CASSETHTRSYEQYF
>TRBV29-1|TRBD1|TRBJ1-1|NA
TGCAGCGTTCTTCTACAGGGGCCGGACACTGAAGCTTTCTTT
CSVLLQGPDTEAFF
>TRBV11-2|NA|TRBJ1-1|NA
TGTGCCAGCAGCCTCACCGAGGAGGGTGGTGCTTTCTTT
CASSLTEEGGAFF
>TRBV16|NA|TRBJ2-3|NA
TGTGCCAGCAGCCACCCGACTCCTTGGGGCACAGATACGCAGTATTTT
CASSHPTPWGTDTQYF
>TRBV3-1/TRBV3-2|TRBD2|TRBJ2-5|NA
TGTGCCAGCAGCCAAGACCCCCTAGCGGGTTGGGAGACCCAGTACTTC
CASSQDPLAGWETQYF
>TRBV21-1|NA|TRBJ2-7|NA
TGTGCCAGCAGGAGGCGGCGGGAGTCGGGCGAGCAGTACTTC
CASRRRRESGEQYF
>TRBV4-1|TRBD1|TRBJ1-2|NA
TGCGCCAGCAGCCATGGACAGGGTTTGTGGGATGGCTACACCTTC
CASSHGQGLWDGYTF
>TRBV19|TRBD1|TRBJ1-1|NA
TGTGCCAGTAGTATAAGCCCCACAGGGGGCCTCACTGAAGCTTTCTTT
CASSISPTGGLTEAFF
>TRBV6-6|NA|TRBJ1-1|NA
TGTGCCAGCAGTTCCATCCCCGCAGTGAACACTGAAGCTTTCTTT
CASSSIPAVNTEAFF
>TRBV5-1|TRBD2|TRBJ2-5|NA
TGCGCCAGCAGCTTGGGACTAGCGGGAGCTGGGAAGACCCAGTACTTC
CASSLGLAGAGKTQYF
>TRBV6-5|TRBD1|TRBJ1-3|NA
TGTGCCAGCAGTTACCTGGCAGGGGGAGGTGGAAACACCATATATTTT
CASSYLAGGGGNTIYF
>TRBV28|NA|TRBJ2-6|NA
TGTGCCAGCAGTTCGGTCTCTGGGGCCAACGTCCTGACTTTC
CASSSVSGANVLTF
>TRBV6-5|NA|TRBJ1-1|NA
TGTGCCAGCAGCGGCATGGGGCCATCTACTCGGCCGTGGGTCTTT
CASSGMGPSTRPWVF
>TRBV19|TRBD1|TRBJ2-6|NA
TGTGCCAGTAGGGGGACAGGGGGGTACTACTCTGGGGCCAACGTCCTGACTTTC
CASRGTGGYYSGANVLTF
>TRBV4-3|TRBD1|TRBJ1-1|NA
TGCGCCAGCAGCCACTCGGGACAGGGATCCACTGAAGCTTTCTTT
CASSHSGQGSTEAFF
>TRBV5-1|NA|TRBJ2-7|NA
TGCGCCAGCAGCTTCGGACAAGGCACCTACGAGCAGTACTTC
CASSFGQGTYEQYF
>TRBV30|NA|TRBJ1-5|NA
TGTGCCTGGAGTGTTGGGGGGGATAGGGAGCCCCAGCATTTT
CAWSVGGDREPQHF
>TRBV5-6|TRBD2|TRBJ2-2|once
TGTGCCAGCAGCTTAACTAGCGGGTACACCGGGGAGCTGTTTTTT
CASSLTSGYTGELFF
>TRBV6-5|NA|TRBJ2-7|NA
TGTGCCAGCAGGAGGTCAGGGTCCTACGAGCAGTACTTC
CASRRSGSYEQYF
>TRBV2|TRBD1|TRBJ2-7|NA
TGTGCCAGCAGTGAGGGACAGGGGGCAGCCTACGAGCAGTACTTC
CASSEGQGAAYEQYF
>TRBV6-5|TRBD2|TRBJ2-7|NA
TGTGCCAGCACCCCGGGACTAGCGGTTTCCTACGAGCAGTACTTC
CASTPGLAVSYEQYF
>TRBV6-6|TRBD1|TRBJ2-2|NA
TGTGCCAGCAGTTACGCTTGGGACAGGGGGGGGGAGCTGTTTTTT
CASSYAWDRGGELFF
>TRBV28|TRBD1|TRBJ1-4|NA
TGTGCCAGCAGTGACAGGGGTCGCACCCGAGGTGAAAAACTGTTTTTT
CASSDRGRTRGEKLFF
>TRBV19|TRBD1|TRBJ2-7|NA
TGTGCCAGTAGCTTTGGAGATGCACAGGGGTTTGACGAGCAGTACTTC
CASSFGDAQGFDEQYF
>TRBV6-5|NA|TRBJ1-1|NA
TGTGCCAGCACCCGCAACGGTGGGAACACTGAAGCTTTCTTT
CASTRNGGNTEAFF
>TRBV28|TRBD1|TRBJ1-1|NA
TGTGCCAGCAGTTTAGACAGGGTGGGGGGAGCTTTCTTT
CASSLDRVGGAFF